A single sample gave rise to the 15 T cell receptor beta chains below, sequenced in a study of metastatic and nonmetastatic thyroid tumors. With MiXCR, TCRdb called clones anew from the PCR reads. The repertoire includes 6,800 or so clones, around 3.3% of them detected once, and over 15% sits in the top ten. Thyroid surgery was performed in patients who had received no treatment beforehand. Material for sequencing was tumor tissue. The origin of the receptors is a female donor with papillary thyroid cancer or a benign thyroid nodule (not recorded which). Some clones in this sample may be carry-over from other donors' samples.

This clone was counted many times. The V and J genes are TRBV2 and TRBJ1-1; D ambiguous. Germline CDR1 is SNHLY and CDR2 is FYNNEI. The CDR3 has 11 amino acids. Trimming took off 5 bases at V and 11 bases at J, with 12 bases between the two ends. In nucleotides, the CDR3 is TGTGCCAGCAGTCAGGAGTTGAGCGCTTTCTTT. Translating it yields CASSQELSAFF. Complete variable domain (other parts from reference TRBV2 and TRBJ1-1): EPEVTQTPSHQVTQMGQEVILRCVPISNHLYFYWYRQILGQKVEFLVSFYNNEISEKSEIFDDQFSVERPDGSNFTLKIRSTKLEDSAMYFCASSQELSAFFGQGTRLTVV.

Many counts were recorded for this clone. The gene calls are TRBV29-1 and TRBJ1-3; D is unresolved. Germline V lookup: CDR1 SQVTM, CDR2 ANQGSEA. V was shortened by 4 bases and J by 4 bases, with 11 bases between the two germline ends. The CDR3 length is 13 residues. Here the CDR3 reads CSVGETPGNTIYF. The CDR3 bases are TGCAGCGTTGGGGAGACTCCGGGAAACACCATATATTTT.

This clone occurred many times. The conserved final phenylalanine or tryptophan is absent from the CDR3, which likely points to a read error. V usage is TRBV20-1 and J usage is TRBJ2-1; D perhaps matches TRBD2 (6 bases). Per the germline V gene, CDR1 is DFQATT and CDR2 is SNEGSKA (reference sequence). Trimming left V 4 bases short and J 5 bases short, with 12 bases between. The CDR3 is made up of 13 amino acids. The CDR3 DNA is TGCAGTGCTACCCCCGGGACTCACAATGAGCAGTTCGTC. As protein: CSATPGTHNEQFV.

This clone was counted ten times or more. The gene calls are TRBV5-1 and TRBJ2-5; 8 bases are shared with TRBD2. This CDR3 contains 13 residues. The V gene end was trimmed by 7 bases and the J gene end by 5 bases; junction bases not matched to a gene: 7. Germline CDR1 reads SGHRS; CDR2 reads YFSETQ. CDR3 bases: TGCGCCAGCGCGAGAGAGCGGGGGGAGACCCAGTACTTC. This translates into CASARERGETQYF. The full variable domain, its missing parts supplied by reference TRBV5-1 and TRBJ2-5, is KAGVTQTPRYLIKTRGQQVTLSCSPISGHRSVSWYQQTPGQGLQFLFEYFSETQRNKGNFPGRFSGRQFSNSRSEMNVSTLELGDSALYLCASARERGETQYFGPGTRLLVL.

This clone was recorded many times. A clone one base away is much larger, so this may be a read error. Other DNA sequences in this sample translate to the same CDR3. The chain employs TRBV11-3 and TRBJ2-5; the match to TRBD2 covers 9 bases. CDR1 and CDR2 from the germline V gene are SGHNT and YENEEA. The CDR3 extends over 14 amino acids. V lost 8 bases, J lost 7 bases, and 11 bases stayed unmatched. CDR3 residues: CASGRLAAHGTQYF. The CDR3 DNA is TGTGCCAGCGGCCGACTAGCGGCCCACGGGACCCAGTACTTC.

At least ten counts were recorded for this clone. The CDR3, as DNA: TGTGCCAGCAGTTCCGGGATTACACTCACAGATACGCAGTATTTT. Translating it yields CASSSGITLTDTQYF. V is TRBV9 and J is TRBJ2-3; D might be TRBD2 (5 bases). The V end was cut by 5 bases, the J end by 2 bases, with 15 bases between. Germline-derived CDR1 and CDR2 are SGDLS and YYNGEE. The CDR3 extends over 15 amino acids.

The table lists this clone with many counts. The V and J genes are TRBV19 and TRBJ2-1, with TRBD1 matching over 12 bases. This CDR3 comprises 21 residues. Trimming took 1 base from V and 0 from J; bases not matched to a gene: 13. Germline CDR1 is LNHDA and CDR2 is SQIVND (reference sequence). The CDR3 reads CASSIGNPGQGARSSYNEQFF. The CDR3 region has the DNA TGTGCCAGTAGTATAGGAAACCCGGGACAGGGGGCCCGGAGCTCCTACAATGAGCAGTTCTTC.

This clone was found many times. The chain has TRBV29-1 and TRBJ1-1; D remains ambiguous. The CDR3 consists of 14 residues. Per the germline V gene, CDR1 is SQVTM and CDR2 is ANQGSEA. V was pared by 6 bases and J by 3 bases, with 17 bases between. Here the CDR3 DNA reads TGCAGCGTAAGCGGGAGAATTGCGGACACTGAAGCTTTCTTT. This sequence encodes CSVSGRIADTEAFF.

By share of the sample, this clone is medium-sized. The chain links TRBV5-1 to TRBJ1-5, with TRBD1 matching over 8 bases. CDR3 length equals 16 residues. Germline V gene data show CDR1 as SGHRS and CDR2 as YFSETQ. Trimming removed 1 base from V and 0 bases from J; junction bases left unmatched: 3. The CDR3 loop is CASSLRGQGSNQPQHF. Written as DNA, the CDR3 is TGCGCCAGCAGCTTGAGAGGACAGGGTAGCAATCAGCCCCAGCATTTT.

The table lists this clone with many counts. The chain carries TRBV3-1 and TRBJ1-2; 7 bases fit TRBD1. The germline gives CDR1 LGHDT, CDR2 YNNKEL (reference sequence). The J segment lost 0 bases and the V segment lost 2 bases, leaving 6 bases of the junction unmatched. This CDR3 comprises 16 residues. This chain's CDR3 is CASSQRGDSSNYGYTF. CDR3 nucleotides: TGTGCCAGCAGCCAAAGGGGGGACAGCTCTAACTATGGCTACACCTTC.

This clone has ten or more counts. The CDR3 does not end in the conserved phenylalanine or tryptophan, so this is likely a read error. The chain uses TRBV12-3 or TRBV12-4 and TRBJ2-1; 8 nucleotides line up with TRBD1. This CDR3 contains 16 residues. V shed 4 bases and J 7 bases; nucleotides not matched to a gene: 12. The CDR3 DNA reads as TGTGCCAGCAGTTCCACTTGGACAGGGCTGAGGAATGAGCAGTTCGTC. This codes for CASSSTWTGLRNEQFV.

There are many counts of this clone. The V gene is TRBV12-3 or TRBV12-4, the J gene TRBJ2-1; maybe TRBD1 (5 bases). This CDR3 is built from 12 residues. V lost 3 bases, J lost 9 bases, and 9 bases lay in between. CDR3 nucleotides: TGTGCCAGCAGTTTCCAGGGTCCTGAGCAGTTCTTC. Translating it yields CASSFQGPEQFF.

In this sample, this clone is medium-sized. This sequence joins TRBV2 and TRBJ2-7, with a tentative D call TRBD1 (7 bases). V lost 5 bases, J lost 3 bases, and 14 bases lay in between. The length of the CDR3 is 14 residues. Germline CDR1 reads SNHLY; CDR2 reads FYNNEI. CDR3 protein: CASSKGRGVYEQYF. CDR3 bases: TGTGCCAGCAGTAAAGGCAGGGGGGTCTACGAGCAGTACTTC.

The V call is TRBV7-4, the J call TRBJ2-7; TRBD1 agrees at 12 bases. This CDR3 has 18 residues. Trimming at V came to 0 bases and at J to 0 bases, leaving 6 bases not matched to a gene. Germline CDR1 SGHVT, CDR2 SQSDAQ. Here the CDR3 DNA reads TGTGCCAGCAGCTTAGCTTCCCCGGGACAGGGGGCCTCCTACGAGCAGTACTTC. Amino acids: CASSLASPGQGASYEQYF.

This clone was observed at least ten times. Lacking the conserved final phenylalanine or tryptophan, this CDR3 likely reflects a read error. The rearrangement links TRBV12-3 or TRBV12-4 to TRBJ2-1; 8 bases are shared with TRBD2. The CDR3 has 15 residues. V dropped 8 bases and J dropped 0; count of bases not matched to a gene: 6. In DNA, the CDR3 is TGTGCCAGCGACCGAGGACTAGCCTCCTACAATGAGCAGTTCGTC. Amino acid sequence: CASDRGLASYNEQFV.